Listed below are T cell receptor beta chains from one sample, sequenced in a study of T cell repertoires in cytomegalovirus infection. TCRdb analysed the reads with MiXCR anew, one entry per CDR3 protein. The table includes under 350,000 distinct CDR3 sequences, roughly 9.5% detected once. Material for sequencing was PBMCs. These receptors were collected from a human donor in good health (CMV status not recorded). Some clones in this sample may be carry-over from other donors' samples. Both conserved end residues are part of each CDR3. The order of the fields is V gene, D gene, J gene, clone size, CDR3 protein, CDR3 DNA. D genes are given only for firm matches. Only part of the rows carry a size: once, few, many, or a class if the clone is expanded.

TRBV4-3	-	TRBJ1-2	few	CASSQDARGYTF	TGCGCCAGCAGCCAAGATGCAAGAGGCTACACCTTC
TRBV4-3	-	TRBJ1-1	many	CASSRTRGNTEAFF	TGCGCCAGCAGCCGAACCAGGGGAAACACTGAAGCTTTCTTT
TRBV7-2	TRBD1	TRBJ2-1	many	CASSHPERDRDNEQFF	TGTGCCAGCAGCCACCCCGAGCGGGACAGGGACAATGAGCAGTTCTTC
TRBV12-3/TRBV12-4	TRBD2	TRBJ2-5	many	CASSLASGLAGGPDLKTQYF	TGTGCCAGCAGTTTAGCGTCGGGACTAGCGGGAGGGCCAGATCTGAAGACCCAGTACTTC
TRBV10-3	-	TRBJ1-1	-	CAISEGGENTEAFF	TGTGCCATCAGTGAAGGGGGAGAGAACACTGAAGCTTTCTTT
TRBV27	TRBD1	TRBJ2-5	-	CASSLIGGAWETQYF	TGTGCCAGCAGTTTAATAGGGGGCGCATGGGAGACCCAGTACTTC
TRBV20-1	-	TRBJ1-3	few	CSAAAPGNTIYF	TGCAGTGCCGCCGCGCCTGGAAACACCATATATTTT
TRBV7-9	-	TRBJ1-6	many	CASSLWQGLAQNSPLHF	TGTGCCAGCAGCTTATGGCAGGGCCTTGCCCAAAATTCACCCCTCCACTTT
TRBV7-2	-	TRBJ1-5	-	CASSLEISNQPRHF	TGTGCCAGCAGCTTAGAGATTAGCAATCAGCCCCGGCATTTT
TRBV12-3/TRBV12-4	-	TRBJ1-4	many	CASSLAARIPRVGDEKLFF	TGTGCCAGCAGTTTAGCGGCCCGAATACCCAGGGTGGGTGATGAAAAACTGTTTTTT
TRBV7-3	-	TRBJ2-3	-	CASRMGATTDTQYF	TGTGCCAGCAGGATGGGGGCAACCACAGATACGCAGTATTTT
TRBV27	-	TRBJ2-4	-	CASISDADKNIQYF	TGTGCCAGCATTTCGGATGCGGACAAAAACATTCAGTACTTC
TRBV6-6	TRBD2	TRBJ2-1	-	CASSYYGGGIDEQFF	TGTGCCAGCAGTTACTATGGCGGGGGAATAGATGAGCAGTTCTTC
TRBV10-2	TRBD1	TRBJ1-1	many	CASSRQGRTEAFF	TGCGCCAGCAGCAGACAGGGAAGGACTGAAGCTTTCTTT
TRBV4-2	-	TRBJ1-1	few	CASSQIGGGTEAFF	TGTGCCAGCAGCCAGATCGGGGGGGGGACTGAAGCTTTCTTT
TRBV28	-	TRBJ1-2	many	CASSPSGGTGRSGGYTF	TGTGCCAGCAGCCCCTCGGGCGGCACGGGGAGGTCCGGGGGCTACACCTTC
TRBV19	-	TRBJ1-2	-	CASSIRTGNYGYTF	TGTGCCAGTAGTATAAGAACGGGGAACTATGGCTACACCTTC
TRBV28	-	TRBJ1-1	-	CASSLSPGGAFF	TGTGCCAGCAGTTTATCTCCAGGAGGGGCTTTCTTT
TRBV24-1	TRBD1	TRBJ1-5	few	CATSDGTADQPQHF	TGTGCCACCAGTGATGGGACAGCCGATCAGCCCCAGCATTTT
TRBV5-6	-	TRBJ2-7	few	CASRAQGWKSYEQYF	TGTGCCAGCAGAGCGCAGGGGTGGAAATCCTACGAGCAGTACTTC
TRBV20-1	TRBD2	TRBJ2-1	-	CSADPSGGYNEQFF	TGCAGTGCGGATCCTAGCGGGGGTTACAATGAGCAGTTCTTC
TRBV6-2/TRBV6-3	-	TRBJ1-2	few	CASKDRTYTF	TGTGCCAGCAAGGACAGAACCTACACCTTC
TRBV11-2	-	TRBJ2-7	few	CASSLTGIKGGEQYF	TGTGCCAGCAGCTTAACCGGGATCAAGGGAGGCGAGCAGTACTTC
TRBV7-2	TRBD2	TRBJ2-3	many	CASSPPGTIGLDTQYF	TGTGCCAGCAGCCCCCCCGGGACTATCGGATTAGATACGCAGTATTTT
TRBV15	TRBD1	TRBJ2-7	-	CATSRRVRQGASYEQYF	TGTGCCACCAGCAGAAGGGTACGACAGGGGGCCTCCTACGAGCAGTACTTC
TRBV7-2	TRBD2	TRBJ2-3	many	CASSLAAVAGERAATQYF	TGTGCCAGCAGCTTAGCGGCGGTGGCGGGGGAGCGAGCCGCTACGCAGTATTTT
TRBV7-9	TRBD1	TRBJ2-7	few	CASSPRGNPYEQYF	TGTGCCAGCAGTCCCAGGGGGAACCCCTACGAGCAGTACTTC
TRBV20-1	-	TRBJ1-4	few	CSARSLQEGEKLFF	TGCAGTGCTAGATCCCTACAGGAAGGGGAAAAACTGTTTTTT
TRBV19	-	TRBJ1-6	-	CASSVTGTSLHF	TGTGCCAGTAGTGTTACCGGGACGTCCCTCCACTTT
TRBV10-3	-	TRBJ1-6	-	CAISESQLILRSPLHF	TGTGCCATCAGTGAGTCCCAACTGATTTTACGTTCACCCCTCCACTTT
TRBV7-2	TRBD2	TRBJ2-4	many	CASSLEVGGAKNIQYF	TGTGCCAGCAGCTTAGAGGTGGGGGGGGCCAAAAACATTCAGTACTTC
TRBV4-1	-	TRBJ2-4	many	CASSQGDDSRRNIQYF	TGCGCCAGCAGCCAAGGGGATGACTCACGACGAAACATTCAGTACTTC
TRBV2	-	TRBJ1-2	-	CASRDWTVYGYTF	TGTGCCAGCAGGGATTGGACGGTCTATGGCTACACCTTC
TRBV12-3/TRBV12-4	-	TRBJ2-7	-	CASAPRGRSYEQYF	TGTGCCAGCGCCCCTCGGGGGAGAAGCTACGAGCAGTACTTC
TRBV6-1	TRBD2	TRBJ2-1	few	CASQGTSSYNEQFF	TGTGCCAGTCAAGGGACTAGCTCCTACAATGAGCAGTTCTTC
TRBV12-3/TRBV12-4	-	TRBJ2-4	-	CASSSSSWGRNIQYF	TGTGCCAGCAGTTCATCTTCCTGGGGGAGAAACATTCAGTACTTC
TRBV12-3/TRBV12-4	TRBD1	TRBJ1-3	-	CASSTGQGVSGNTIYF	TGTGCCAGCAGCACGGGACAGGGAGTATCTGGAAACACCATATATTTT
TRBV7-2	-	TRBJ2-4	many	CASSLALGGGKNIQYF	TGTGCCAGCAGCTTAGCGCTGGGAGGGGGCAAAAACATTCAGTACTTC
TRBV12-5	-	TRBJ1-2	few	CASGDNPRGPRSDYGYTF	TGTGCTAGTGGTGACAACCCGCGGGGCCCCCGTTCGGACTATGGCTACACCTTC
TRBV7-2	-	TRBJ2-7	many	CASSLGTGLDEQYF	TGTGCCAGCAGCTTAGGTACAGGGTTGGACGAGCAGTACTTC
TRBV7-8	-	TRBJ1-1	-	CASGGGGQAEAFF	TGTGCCAGCGGAGGCGGGGGGCAGGCTGAAGCTTTCTTT
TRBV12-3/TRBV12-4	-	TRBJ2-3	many	CASSAGPNNRDTQYF	TGTGCCAGCAGCGCGGGACCCAACAACAGAGATACGCAGTATTTT
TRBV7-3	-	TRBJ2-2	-	CASSPTSTAGELFF	TGTGCCAGCAGCCCCACGAGTACCGCCGGGGAGCTGTTTTTT